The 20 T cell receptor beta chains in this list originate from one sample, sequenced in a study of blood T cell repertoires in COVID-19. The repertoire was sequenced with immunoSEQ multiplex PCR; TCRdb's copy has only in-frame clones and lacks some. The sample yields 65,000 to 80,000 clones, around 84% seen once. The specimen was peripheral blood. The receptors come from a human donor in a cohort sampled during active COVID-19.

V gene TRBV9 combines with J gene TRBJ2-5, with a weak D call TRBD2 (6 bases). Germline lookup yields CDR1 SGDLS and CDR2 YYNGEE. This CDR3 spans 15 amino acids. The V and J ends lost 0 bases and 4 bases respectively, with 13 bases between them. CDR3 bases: TGTGCCAGCAGCGTAGGGATGGGGGGTCGAGAGACCCAGTACTTC. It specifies CASSVGMGGRETQYF.

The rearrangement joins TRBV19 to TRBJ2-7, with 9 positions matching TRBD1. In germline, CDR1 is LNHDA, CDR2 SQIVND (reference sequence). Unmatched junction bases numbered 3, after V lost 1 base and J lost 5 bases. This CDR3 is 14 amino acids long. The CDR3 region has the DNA TGTGCCAGTAGTATAGCGGGACAGGGCGACGAGCAGTACTTC. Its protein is CASSIAGQGDEQYF.

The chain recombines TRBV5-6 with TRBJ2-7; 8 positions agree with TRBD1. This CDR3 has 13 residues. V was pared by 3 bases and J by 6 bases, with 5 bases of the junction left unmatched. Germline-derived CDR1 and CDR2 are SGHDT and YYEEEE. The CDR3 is CASSSPTGGEQYF. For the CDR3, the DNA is TGTGCCAGCAGCTCGCCAACAGGGGGCGAGCAGTACTTC.

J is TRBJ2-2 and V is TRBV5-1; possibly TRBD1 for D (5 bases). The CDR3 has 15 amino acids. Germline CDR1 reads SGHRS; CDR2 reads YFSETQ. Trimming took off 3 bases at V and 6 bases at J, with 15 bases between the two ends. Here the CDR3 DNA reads TGCGCCAGCAGCTCGCTGGGTCAGGGCGCCGGGGAGCTGTTTTTT. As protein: CASSSLGQGAGELFF.

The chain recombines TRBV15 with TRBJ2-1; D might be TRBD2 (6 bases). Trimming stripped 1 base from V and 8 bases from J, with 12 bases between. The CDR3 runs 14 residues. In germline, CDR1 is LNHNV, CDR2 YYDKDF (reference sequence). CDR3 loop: CATSRGGGGHEQFF. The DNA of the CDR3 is TGTGCCACCAGCAGAGGGGGAGGAGGCCATGAGCAGTTCTTC.

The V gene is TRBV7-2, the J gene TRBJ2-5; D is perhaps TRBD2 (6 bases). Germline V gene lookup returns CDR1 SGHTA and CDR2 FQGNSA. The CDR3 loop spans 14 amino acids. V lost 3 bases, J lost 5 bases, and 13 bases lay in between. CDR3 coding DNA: TGTGCCAGCAGCTTGGTTGCGGGAAGCGAGACCCAGTACTTC. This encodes CASSLVAGSETQYF.

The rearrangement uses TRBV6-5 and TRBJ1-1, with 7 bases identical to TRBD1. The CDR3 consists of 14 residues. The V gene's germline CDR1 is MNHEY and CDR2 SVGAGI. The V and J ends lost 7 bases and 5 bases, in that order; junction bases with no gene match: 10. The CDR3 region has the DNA TGTGCCAGCACCGAGAGTAGGGGGCGGACTGAAGCTTTCTTT. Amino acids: CASTESRGRTEAFF.

DNA for the CDR3: TGTGCCAGCAGTCCCGTCGCTAACTATGGCTACACCTTC. Its protein product is CASSPVANYGYTF. The chain uses TRBV28 and TRBJ1-2; D uncertain. The ends were cut back, 5 bases at V and 0 bases at J, with 7 bases in the middle. CDR1 is MDHEN and CDR2 is SYDVKM in the germline V gene. The CDR3 has 13 amino acids.

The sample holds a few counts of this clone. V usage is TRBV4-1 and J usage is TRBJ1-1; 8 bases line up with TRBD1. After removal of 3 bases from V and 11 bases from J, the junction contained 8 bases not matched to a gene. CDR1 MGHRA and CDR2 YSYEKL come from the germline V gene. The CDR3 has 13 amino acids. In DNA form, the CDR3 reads TGCGCCAGCAGCCACCTCAGGGACAGGAGGGCTTTCTTT. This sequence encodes CASSHLRDRRAFF.

The CDR3 protein is CASSPTGTSGRAWADTQYF. CDR3 DNA: TGTGCCAGCAGCCCAACTGGGACTAGCGGGAGGGCCTGGGCAGATACGCAGTATTTT. This chain uses TRBV7-9 with TRBJ2-3, with TRBD2 identical over 16 bases. Germline assignment: CDR1 SEHNR and CDR2 FQNEAQ (reference sequence). Trimming at V came to 5 bases and at J to 4 bases, leaving 12 bases not matched to a gene. This CDR3 has 19 amino acids.

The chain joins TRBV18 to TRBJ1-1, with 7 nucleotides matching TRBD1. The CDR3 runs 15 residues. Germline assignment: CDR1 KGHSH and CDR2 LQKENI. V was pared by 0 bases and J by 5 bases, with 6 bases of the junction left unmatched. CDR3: CASSPPETGRTEAFF. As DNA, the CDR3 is TGTGCCAGCTCACCACCAGAGACAGGGAGGACTGAAGCTTTCTTT.

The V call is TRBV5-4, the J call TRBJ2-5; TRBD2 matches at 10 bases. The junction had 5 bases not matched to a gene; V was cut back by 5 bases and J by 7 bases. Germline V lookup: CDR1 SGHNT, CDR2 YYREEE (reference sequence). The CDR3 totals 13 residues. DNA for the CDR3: TGTGCCAGCAGTCCAGAGCGGGGGGGGACCCAGTACTTC. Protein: CASSPERGGTQYF.

The CDR3 loop reads CASSFPGQGSNTEAFF. CDR3 bases: TGTGCCAGCAGTTTCCCGGGCCAGGGTTCGAACACTGAAGCTTTCTTT. The chain employs TRBV6-5 and TRBJ1-1, with a tentative D call TRBD1 (5 bases). The CDR3 is 16 residues long. In germline, CDR1 is MNHEY, CDR2 SVGAGI. The ends were cut back, 4 bases at V and 1 base at J, with 16 bases in the middle.

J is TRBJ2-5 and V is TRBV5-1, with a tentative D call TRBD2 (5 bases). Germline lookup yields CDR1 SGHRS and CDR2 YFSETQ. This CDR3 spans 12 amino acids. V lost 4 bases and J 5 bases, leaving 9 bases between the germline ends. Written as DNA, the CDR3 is TGCGCCAGCAGCCCCCCGGGGGAGACCCAGTACTTC. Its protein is CASSPPGETQYF. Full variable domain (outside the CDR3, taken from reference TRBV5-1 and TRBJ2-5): KAGVTQTPRYLIKTRGQQVTLSCSPISGHRSVSWYQQTPGQGLQFLFEYFSETQRNKGNFPGRFSGRQFSNSRSEMNVSTLELGDSALYLCASSPPGETQYFGPGTRLLVL.

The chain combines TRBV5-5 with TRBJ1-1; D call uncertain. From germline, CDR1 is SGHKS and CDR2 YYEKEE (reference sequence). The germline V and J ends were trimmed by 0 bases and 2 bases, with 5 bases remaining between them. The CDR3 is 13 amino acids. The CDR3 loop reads CASSLGRNTEAFF. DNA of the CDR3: TGTGCCAGCAGCTTGGGGAGAAACACTGAAGCTTTCTTT.

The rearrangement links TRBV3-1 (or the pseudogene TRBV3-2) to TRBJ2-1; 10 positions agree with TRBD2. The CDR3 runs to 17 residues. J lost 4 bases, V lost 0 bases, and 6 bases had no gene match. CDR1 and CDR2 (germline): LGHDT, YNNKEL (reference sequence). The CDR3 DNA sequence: TGTGCCAGCAGCCAAGAACTAGCGGGGACCTCTTACAATGAGCAGTTCTTC. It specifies CASSQELAGTSYNEQFF.

The CDR3 nucleotides read TGTGCCAGCAGTTTCGGCGGGAGGGGAGGCCATGAGCAGTTCTTC. Encoded protein: CASSFGGRGGHEQFF. This sequence joins TRBV27 and TRBJ2-1; 9 positions agree with TRBD2. CDR1 is MNHEY and CDR2 is SMNVEV in the germline V gene (reference sequence). Trimming took 3 bases from V and 8 from J; bases not matched to a gene: 8. The length of the CDR3 is 15 residues.

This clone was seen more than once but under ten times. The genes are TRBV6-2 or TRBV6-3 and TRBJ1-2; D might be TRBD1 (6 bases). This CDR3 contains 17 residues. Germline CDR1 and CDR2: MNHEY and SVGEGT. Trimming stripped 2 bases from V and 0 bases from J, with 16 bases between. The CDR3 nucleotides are TGTGCCAGCAGTTACGGGCGGGGGCAAACCTCTAACTATGGCTACACCTTC. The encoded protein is CASSYGRGQTSNYGYTF.

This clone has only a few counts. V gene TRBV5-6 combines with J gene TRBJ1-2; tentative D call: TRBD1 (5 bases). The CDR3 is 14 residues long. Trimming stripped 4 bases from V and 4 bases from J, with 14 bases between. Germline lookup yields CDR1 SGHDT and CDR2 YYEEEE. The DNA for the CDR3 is TGTGCCAGCAGCGGCCGGGGGTCCGGCTATGGCTACACCTTC. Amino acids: CASSGRGSGYGYTF.

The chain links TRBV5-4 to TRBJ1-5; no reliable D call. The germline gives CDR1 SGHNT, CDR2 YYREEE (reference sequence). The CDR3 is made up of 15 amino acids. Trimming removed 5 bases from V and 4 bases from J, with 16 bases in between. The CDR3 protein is CASSSAEAGNQPQHF. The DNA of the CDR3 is TGTGCCAGCAGTTCTGCGGAGGCGGGGAATCAGCCCCAGCATTTT.